The 27 T cell receptor beta chains listed next were all sequenced from one sample in a study of shared clonotypes between healthy human individuals. Generated by immunoSEQ multiplex PCR, the TCRdb table keeps only in-frame clones and is missing some. Of roughly 2,500,000 clones in the sample, over 85% were seen once. The sequenced material came from naive CD4+ T cells from PBMCs. Subset reported: CD45RA+ positively selected. The receptors originated from a man between 18 and 35 years old in good health. Some clones in this sample may be carry-over from other donors' samples.

The genes are TRBV18 and TRBJ2-7; 7 positions match TRBD2. Germline trimming cut 3 bases from V and 0 bases from J; bases unmatched to any gene: 11. Per the germline V gene, CDR1 is KGHSH and CDR2 is LQKENI. The CDR3 is 17 amino acids. In DNA form, the CDR3 reads TGTGCCAGCTCACCCAGGTTAAGCGGGGTGGCCTCCTACGAGCAGTACTTC. Protein sequence: CASSPRLSGVASYEQYF.

The V gene is TRBV5-4, the J gene TRBJ2-5; D perhaps matches TRBD1 (6 bases). The J call is in doubt because the DNA end fits TRBJ2-7 better. CDR3 length: 15 residues. Germline V CDR1 and CDR2: SGHNT, YYREEE (reference sequence). Here the CDR3 DNA reads TGTGCCAGCAGCTTGGGACAGGCTAATTCCTACGAGCAGTACTTC. Its protein is CASSLGQANSYEQYF.

The V and J genes are TRBV25-1 and TRBJ2-1; no definite D call. V gave up 8 bases and J gave up 4 bases, with 6 bases separating them. From germline, CDR1 is MGHDK and CDR2 SYGVNS. CDR3 size: 11 residues. The CDR3 is CASAIYNEQFF. The CDR3 bases are TGTGCCAGCGCGATTTACAATGAGCAGTTCTTC.

The rearrangement links TRBV5-1 to TRBJ2-7, with 10 positions matching TRBD1. V dropped 4 bases and J dropped 5; count of bases not matched to a gene: 9. This CDR3 contains 15 residues. Germline lookup yields CDR1 SGHRS and CDR2 YFSETQ. CDR3 coding DNA: TGCGCCAGCAGCCTCGGACAGGGGGGCACTAACGAGCAGTACTTC. The encoded protein is CASSLGQGGTNEQYF.

A few counts support this clone. The rearrangement uses TRBV11-2 and TRBJ2-7; no reliable D call. V was clipped by 0 bases and J by 6 bases, with 9 bases between them. CDR1 is SGHAT and CDR2 is FQNNGV in the germline V gene. The CDR3 sequence is 13 residues long. The CDR3 DNA is TGTGCCAGCAGCTTAGAGAGGCACCTCGAGCAGTACTTC. Translation: CASSLERHLEQYF. Drawing the rest from reference TRBV11-2 and TRBJ2-7, the complete variable domain is EAGVAQSPRYKIIEKRQSVAFWCNPISGHATLYWYQQILGQGPKLLIQFQNNGVVDDSQLPKDRFSAERLKGVDSTLKIQPAKLEDSAVYLCASSLERHLEQYFGPGTRLTVT.

Of note for this clone: The same CDR3 can be traced to other DNA sequences in this sample. This chain uses TRBV30 with TRBJ2-1; D ambiguous. Trimming cost V 0 bases and J 3 bases, with 9 bases left between them. Germline-derived CDR1 and CDR2 are GTSNPN and SVGIG (reference sequence). This CDR3 spans 14 amino acids. The CDR3 bases are TGTGCCTGGAGTGTACGTCTGCTCTACAATGAGCAGTTCTTC. Amino acids: CAWSVRLLYNEQFF.

The rearrangement uses TRBV6-5 and TRBJ2-2; 11 bases are shared with TRBD1. Trimming cost V 4 bases and J 5 bases; bases outside gene matches: 6. This CDR3 is built from 16 residues. Germline assignment: CDR1 MNHEY and CDR2 SVGAGI. CDR3 loop: CASSFKGTGGTGELFF. DNA for the CDR3: TGTGCCAGCAGTTTTAAGGGGACAGGGGGGACCGGGGAGCTGTTTTTT.

On this clone: Within the sample, other DNA sequences also encode this same CDR3. The J gene is TRBJ2-3, the V gene TRBV9; no clear D gene. The V gene lost 1 base and the J gene lost 2 bases, with 8 bases spanning the gap. The CDR3 consists of 14 residues. Looked up from germline, CDR1 is SGDLS and CDR2 is YYNGEE. The CDR3 sequence: CASSVRPSTDTQYF. The CDR3 coding sequence is TGTGCCAGCAGCGTACGACCGTCCACAGATACGCAGTATTTT.

The CDR3 nucleotides are TGTGCCAGCAGTCAGCGGGACGGCCGTGGCTACACCTTC. As protein: CASSQRDGRGYTF. The chain has TRBV28 and TRBJ1-2; possibly TRBD1 for D (5 bases). The germline V gene has CDR1 MDHEN and CDR2 SYDVKM. Trimming took 5 bases from V and 7 from J, leaving 14 bases between them. The CDR3 is 13 amino acids.

The rearrangement links TRBV6-1 to TRBJ1-5; D remains unclear. Looked up from germline, CDR1 is MNHNS and CDR2 is SASEGT. V was cut by 1 base and J by 3 bases, with 4 bases left in between. There are 13 residues in the CDR3. The CDR3 nucleotides are TGTGCCAGCAGTGAAGTCTTCAATCAGCCCCAGCATTTT. Amino acids: CASSEVFNQPQHF.

V usage is TRBV18 and J usage is TRBJ2-3; 7 nucleotides align to TRBD2. The V segment lost 4 bases and the J segment 3 bases; nucleotides outside the gene matches: 13. Germline V gives CDR1 KGHSH, CDR2 LQKENI. The CDR3 has 17 amino acids. Written as DNA, the CDR3 is TGTGCCAGCTCACTGCGGGAGTTGAGGGTTGAAACAGATACGCAGTATTTT. Translating it yields CASSLRELRVETDTQYF.

The rearrangement uses TRBV5-5 and TRBJ2-5; D call uncertain. The CDR3 is 15 residues long. The germline gives CDR1 SGHKS, CDR2 YYEKEE (reference sequence). V dropped 0 bases and J dropped 2 bases, with 11 bases sitting between them. The CDR3 DNA is TGTGCCAGCAGCTTGGAGGCTAGGCCACAAGAGACCCAGTACTTC. The encoded protein is CASSLEARPQETQYF.

To note about this clone: Other DNA sequences in the sample encode the same CDR3. This chain connects TRBV6-6 to TRBJ2-7, with TRBD1 identical over 8 bases. CDR3 size: 14 residues. CDR1 is MNHNY, CDR2 SVGAGI, per germline (reference sequence). Unmatched junction bases numbered 2, after V lost 2 bases and J lost 2 bases. CDR3 DNA sequence: TGTGCCAGCAGTTACGGACAGGGAACCTACGAGCAGTACTTC. As protein: CASSYGQGTYEQYF.

In the case of this clone: Distinct nucleotide sequences in the sample also encode this CDR3. The chain couples TRBV2 to TRBJ1-1, with D perhaps matching TRBD1 (5 bases). The CDR3 spans 13 residues. The germline gives CDR1 SNHLY, CDR2 FYNNEI. The V and J ends lost 6 bases and 1 base respectively, with 9 bases between them. CDR3 in amino acids: CASSRDRNTEAFF. The CDR3, as DNA: TGTGCCAGCAGCAGAGACAGGAACACTGAAGCTTTCTTT.

The gene calls are TRBV20-1 and TRBJ2-7; no definite D call. Per the germline V gene, CDR1 is DFQATT and CDR2 is SNEGSKA (reference sequence). The CDR3 sequence is 10 residues long. V gave up 7 bases and J gave up 1 base, with 5 bases separating them. This CDR3 reads CSVGSYEQYF. CDR3 in DNA: TGCAGTGTTGGGTCCTACGAGCAGTACTTC.

Comment on this clone: This same CDR3 is encoded by further DNA sequences in the sample. The chain uses TRBV7-9 and TRBJ1-1; a possible D gene is TRBD1 (6 bases). Germline-derived CDR1 and CDR2 are SEHNR and FQNEAQ (reference sequence). The length of the CDR3 is 13 residues. V was pared by 6 bases and J by 1 base, with 9 bases between. The CDR3 DNA follows: TGTGCCAGCAGAGGACAGCCGAACACTGAAGCTTTCTTT. It codes for CASRGQPNTEAFF.

With regard to this clone: This sample also contains other DNA sequences that code for the same CDR3. The CDR3 loop reads CASSLTGQDGYTF. The CDR3 region has the DNA TGCGCCAGCAGCTTGACCGGACAGGATGGCTACACCTTC. This chain connects TRBV5-1 to TRBJ1-2; 7 nucleotides line up with TRBD1. Germline V gives CDR1 SGHRS, CDR2 YFSETQ. CDR3 length: 13 residues. V lost 1 base, J lost 6 bases, and 3 bases stayed unmatched. Using reference TRBV5-1 and TRBJ1-2 for the parts outside the CDR3, the full variable domain is KAGVTQTPRYLIKTRGQQVTLSCSPISGHRSVSWYQQTPGQGLQFLFEYFSETQRNKGNFPGRFSGRQFSNSRSEMNVSTLELGDSALYLCASSLTGQDGYTFGSGTRLTVV.

The J gene is TRBJ2-3, the V gene TRBV5-4; D is perhaps TRBD2 (5 bases). Trimming left V 1 base short and J 5 bases short, with 8 bases between. CDR1 and CDR2 from the germline V gene are SGHNT and YYREEE (reference sequence). The CDR3 is made up of 13 amino acids. The CDR3 region has the DNA TGTGCCAGCAGCTTGAGAGGGAGAGATACGCAGTATTTT. This translates into CASSLRGRDTQYF.

DNA for the CDR3: TGTGCCAGCAGCCGAGAAGGAGGGCACTATGGCTACACCTTC. This translates into CASSREGGHYGYTF. The chain combines TRBV5-6 with TRBJ1-2; D is ambiguous. The CDR3 spans 14 residues. Germline assignment: CDR1 SGHDT and CDR2 YYEEEE. V lost 4 bases and J 3 bases, leaving 13 bases between the germline ends.

The chain links TRBV4-1 to TRBJ2-5, with TRBD2 identical over 13 bases. J lost 5 bases, V lost 1 base, and 7 bases had no gene match. Germline loops: CDR1 MGHRA, CDR2 YSYEKL. This CDR3 has 17 residues. The CDR3 coding sequence is TGCGCCAGCAGCCAAGGCGGGACTAGCGGGGCCGGGGAGACCCAGTACTTC. Amino acids: CASSQGGTSGAGETQYF.

The V and J genes are TRBV10-3 and TRBJ2-5; 7 bases are a match to TRBD1. The CDR3 consists of 14 residues. Looked up from germline, CDR1 is ENHRY and CDR2 is SYGVKD. Losses at the gene ends were 4 bases for V and 5 bases for J; bases not matched to a gene: 7. CDR3 loop: CAISGMTGLETQYF. The DNA for the CDR3 is TGTGCCATCAGTGGCATGACAGGGTTGGAGACCCAGTACTTC.

J is TRBJ2-1 and V is TRBV6-1; unclear D gene. The CDR3 contains 11 residues. V gave up 8 bases and J gave up 6 bases, with 8 bases separating them. Germline V gene lookup returns CDR1 MNHNS and CDR2 SASEGT. The CDR3 reads CASVWRNEQFF. The DNA of the CDR3 is TGTGCCAGCGTCTGGCGCAATGAGCAGTTCTTC.

The rearrangement uses TRBV7-2 and TRBJ2-1, with D perhaps matching TRBD2 (7 bases). The CDR3 consists of 14 residues. CDR1 is SGHTA, CDR2 FQGNSA, per germline. V shed 2 bases and J shed 12 bases, with 17 bases lying between them. The CDR3 region has the DNA TGTGCCAGCAGCTTAACCGCGGGGGCGGATTGGCAGTTCTTC. Translating it yields CASSLTAGADWQFF.

V usage is TRBV7-9 and J usage is TRBJ1-6; D is ambiguous. This CDR3 is 17 amino acids long. Germline assignment: CDR1 SEHNR and CDR2 FQNEAQ (reference sequence). Trimming took off 1 base at V and 0 bases at J, with 10 bases between the two ends. CDR3 in amino acids: CASSLDLGSSYNSPLHF. In DNA form, the CDR3 reads TGTGCCAGCAGCTTAGACTTAGGTAGCTCCTATAATTCACCCCTCCACTTT.

The V gene is TRBV5-6, the J gene TRBJ2-6; possible D gene TRBD1, 5 bases. The CDR3 is made up of 16 amino acids. Trimming shortened V by 2 bases and J by 1 base, and 10 bases separated the two germline ends. From germline, CDR1 is SGHDT and CDR2 YYEEEE. The CDR3 region is CASSFRTPSGANVLTF. The CDR3 DNA is TGTGCCAGCAGCTTTAGGACACCATCTGGGGCCAACGTCCTGACTTTC. The variable domain in full, completed from reference TRBV5-6 and TRBJ2-6, reads DAGVTQSPTHLIKTRGQQVTLRCSPKSGHDTVSWYQQALGQGPQFIFQYYEEEERQRGNFPDRFSGHQFPNYSSELNVNALLLGDSALYLCASSFRTPSGANVLTFGAGSRLTVL.

The V call is TRBV5-1, the J call TRBJ1-1; 8 bases line up with TRBD1. Germline lookup yields CDR1 SGHRS and CDR2 YFSETQ. The CDR3 length is 15 residues. Trimming cost V 3 bases and J 1 base; bases outside gene matches: 5. The CDR3 DNA follows: TGCGCCAGCAGCTCCACAGGGGGAGGGAACACTGAAGCTTTCTTT. Residues: CASSSTGGGNTEAFF.

This sequence joins TRBV6-5 and TRBJ2-1, with D perhaps matching TRBD1 (6 bases). Germline lookup yields CDR1 MNHEY and CDR2 SVGAGI. Trimming stripped 7 bases from V and 9 bases from J, with 22 bases between. This CDR3 contains 15 residues. The CDR3 region has the DNA TGTGCCAGCAAGCCGGGACAAAGGGCCCCTAGTGAGCAGTTCTTC. Its protein is CASKPGQRAPSEQFF.